This T cell receptor beta chain was captured by sequencing in a study of CD8 T cells in ankylosing spondylitis. Study outcomes and limitations: Blood from ankylosing spondylitis patients appeared to carry a characteristic roughly 8-variant TCR beta motif. A subset of motif variants has previously been described in the synovial fluid and blood of reactive arthritis. The disease-linked clones had a CD8+ phenotype and low blood frequencies.

Quantitative molecular-barcoded 5'-RACE generated the TCR beta libraries. TCRdb processed the 5' RACE reads anew with MiXCR; each CDR3 protein has one entry. The data hold some 290,000 distinct CDR3 sequences, with around 19% observed a single time. Notes on this clonotype: What it binds is not known. A much larger clone lies a single base off, so this may be a read error.

This CDR3 is built from 16 residues. The germline gives CDR1 MGHRA, CDR2 YSYEKL. Trimming at V came to 3 bases and at J to 3 bases, leaving 8 bases not matched to a gene. The TCR comes from a male donor with ankylosing spondylitis or in good health (not recorded which). Sequencing used blood, either unsorted or a sorted T cell fraction (not recorded which). The V call is TRBV4-1, the J call TRBJ2-1; 7 nucleotides match TRBD2. CDR3 coding DNA: TGCGCCAGCAGCCAGGACCGGGGGGTTGACTACAATGAGCAGTTCTTC. As protein: CASSQDRGVDYNEQFF.